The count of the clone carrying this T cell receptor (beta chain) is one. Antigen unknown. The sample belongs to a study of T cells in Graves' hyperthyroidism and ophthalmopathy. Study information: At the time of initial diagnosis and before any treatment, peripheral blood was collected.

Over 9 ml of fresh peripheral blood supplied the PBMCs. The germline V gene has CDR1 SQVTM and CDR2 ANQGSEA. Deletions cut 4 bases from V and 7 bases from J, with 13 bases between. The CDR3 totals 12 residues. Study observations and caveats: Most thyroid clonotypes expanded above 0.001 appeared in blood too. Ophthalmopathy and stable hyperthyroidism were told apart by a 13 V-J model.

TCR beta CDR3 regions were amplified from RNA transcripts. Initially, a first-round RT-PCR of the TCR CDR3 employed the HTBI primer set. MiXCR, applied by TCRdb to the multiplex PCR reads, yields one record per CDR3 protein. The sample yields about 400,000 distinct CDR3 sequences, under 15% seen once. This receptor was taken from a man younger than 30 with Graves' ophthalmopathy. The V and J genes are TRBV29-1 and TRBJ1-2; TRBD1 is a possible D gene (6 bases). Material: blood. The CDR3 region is CSVGGGAAGYTF. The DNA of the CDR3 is TGCAGCGTTGGTGGGGGGGCCGCTGGCTACACCTTC.